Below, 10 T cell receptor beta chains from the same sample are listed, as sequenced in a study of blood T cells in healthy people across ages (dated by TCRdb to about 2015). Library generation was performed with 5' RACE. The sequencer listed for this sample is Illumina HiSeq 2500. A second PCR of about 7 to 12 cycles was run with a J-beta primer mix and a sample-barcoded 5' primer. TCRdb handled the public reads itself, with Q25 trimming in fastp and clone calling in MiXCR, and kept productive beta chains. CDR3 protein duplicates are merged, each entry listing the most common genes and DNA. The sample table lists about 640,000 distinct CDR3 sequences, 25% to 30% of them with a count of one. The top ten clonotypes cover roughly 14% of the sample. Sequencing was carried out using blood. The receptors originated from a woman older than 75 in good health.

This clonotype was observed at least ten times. CDR3 in DNA: TGTGCCACCAGTGATTCGGGACGGGGGGCCGATCAGCCCCAGCATTTT. Its protein is CATSDSGRGADQPQHF. The J gene is TRBJ1-5, the V gene TRBV24-1; tentative D call: TRBD1 (6 bases). The CDR3 is made up of 16 amino acids. The ends were cut back, 2 bases at V and 5 bases at J, with 15 bases in the middle. CDR1 and CDR2 from the germline V gene are KGHDR and SFDVKD.

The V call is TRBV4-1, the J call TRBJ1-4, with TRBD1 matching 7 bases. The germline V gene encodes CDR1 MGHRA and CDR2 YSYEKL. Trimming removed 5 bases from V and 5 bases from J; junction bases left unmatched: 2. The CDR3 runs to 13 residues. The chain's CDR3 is CASSLDRNEKLFF. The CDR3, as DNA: TGCGCCAGCAGCTTGGACAGGAATGAAAAACTGTTTTTT.

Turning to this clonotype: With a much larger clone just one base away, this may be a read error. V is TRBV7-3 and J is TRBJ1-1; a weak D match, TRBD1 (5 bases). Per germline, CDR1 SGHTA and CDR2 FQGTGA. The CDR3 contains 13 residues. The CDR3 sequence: CASSRDRDTEAYF. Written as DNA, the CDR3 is TGTGCCAGCAGCCGCGACAGAGACACTGAAGCTTACTTT.

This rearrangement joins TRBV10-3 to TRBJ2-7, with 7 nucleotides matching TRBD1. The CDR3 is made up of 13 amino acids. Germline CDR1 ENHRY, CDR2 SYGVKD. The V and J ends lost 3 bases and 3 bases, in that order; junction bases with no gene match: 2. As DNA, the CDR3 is TGTGCCATCAGTGATAGGACAGGCTACGAGCAGTACTTC. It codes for CAISDRTGYEQYF.

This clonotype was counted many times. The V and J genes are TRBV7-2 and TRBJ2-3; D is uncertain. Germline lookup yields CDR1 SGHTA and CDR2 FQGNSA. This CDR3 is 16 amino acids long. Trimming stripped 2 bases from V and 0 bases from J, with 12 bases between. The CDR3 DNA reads TGTGCCAGCAGCTTAAGGACCGGATCTAGCACAGATACGCAGTATTTT. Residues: CASSLRTGSSTDTQYF.

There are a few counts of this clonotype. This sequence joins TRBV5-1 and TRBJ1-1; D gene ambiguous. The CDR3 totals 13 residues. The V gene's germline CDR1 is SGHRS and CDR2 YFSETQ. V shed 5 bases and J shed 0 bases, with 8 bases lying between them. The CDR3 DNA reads TGCGCCAGCAGAGCGAGTATGAACACTGAAGCTTTCTTT. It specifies CASRASMNTEAFF.

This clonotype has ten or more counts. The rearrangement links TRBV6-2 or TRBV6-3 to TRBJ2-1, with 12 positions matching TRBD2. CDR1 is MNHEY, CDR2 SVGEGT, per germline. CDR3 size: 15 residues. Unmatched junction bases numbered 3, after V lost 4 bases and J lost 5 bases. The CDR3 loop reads CASSSASGGDNEQFF. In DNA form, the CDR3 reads TGTGCCAGCAGTTCGGCTAGCGGGGGGGACAATGAGCAGTTCTTC.

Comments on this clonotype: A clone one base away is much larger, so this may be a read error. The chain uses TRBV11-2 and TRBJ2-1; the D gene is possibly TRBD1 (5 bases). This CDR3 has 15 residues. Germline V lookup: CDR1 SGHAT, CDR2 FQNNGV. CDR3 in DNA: TGTACCAGCAGCTTAGTGGCAGGGATGTACAATGAGCAGTTCTTC. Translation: CTSSLVAGMYNEQFF.

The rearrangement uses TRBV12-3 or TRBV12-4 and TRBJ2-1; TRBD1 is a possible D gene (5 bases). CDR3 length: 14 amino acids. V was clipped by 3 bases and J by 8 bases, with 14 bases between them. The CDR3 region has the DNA TGTGCCAGCAGTTTTTCCAGGGTGGTTGATGAGCAGTTCTTC. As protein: CASSFSRVVDEQFF.

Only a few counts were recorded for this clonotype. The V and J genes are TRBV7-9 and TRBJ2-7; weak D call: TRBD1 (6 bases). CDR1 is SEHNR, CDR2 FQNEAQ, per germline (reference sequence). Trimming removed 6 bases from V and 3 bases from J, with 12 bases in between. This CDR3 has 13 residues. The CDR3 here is CASRPTGNYEQYF. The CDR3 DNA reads TGTGCCAGCAGGCCCACAGGGAACTACGAGCAGTACTTC.